What follows is one TCR beta chain and its context. V trimming: 0 bases; J trimming: 4 bases; junction bases outside the gene matches: 6. The CDR3 totals 15 residues. CDR1 SGHRS and CDR2 YFSETQ come from the germline V gene. Repertoires were generated with immunoSEQ multiplex PCR, while TCRdb's copy carries only in-frame clones and drops some. The profile covers 97,000 or so clones, with roughly 90% appearing a single time and 6.5% to 10% taken by the ten largest. This sample is part of a study of T cell responses to AZD1222 COVID-19 vaccine. This sequence was found in an adult who received the AZD1222 COVID-19 vaccine. This chain links TRBV5-1 with TRBJ2-5; TRBD2 agrees at 7 bases. The specimen was peripheral blood, collected 28 days after the second AZD1222 dose. Here the CDR3 reads CASSLDGRWRETQYF. The CDR3, as DNA: TGCGCCAGCAGCTTGGACGGGAGGTGGAGAGAGACCCAGTACTTC. The full variable domain, in which reference TRBV5-1 and TRBJ2-5 provide the parts outside the CDR3, is KAGVTQTPRYLIKTRGQQVTLSCSPISGHRSVSWYQQTPGQGLQFLFEYFSETQRNKGNFPGRFSGRQFSNSRSEMNVSTLELGDSALYLCASSLDGRWRETQYFGPGTRLLVL.